This passage covers 17 T cell receptor beta chains from one sample sequenced in a study of T cell repertoires in cytomegalovirus infection. MiXCR was run by TCRdb on the reads, yielding one entry per CDR3 protein. The sample lists about 400,000 distinct CDR3 sequences, about 35% seen once, with about 13% in the top ten. Antigens for these TCRs are unknown. The input for sequencing was cultured PBMCs, taken from culture after CMV antigen stimulation. The receptors shown here come from a human donor in good health (CMV status not recorded). Some clones in this sample may be carry-over from other donors' samples.

Only one count was recorded for this clonotype. This chain joins TRBV5-5 and TRBJ2-1; unclear D gene. The germline V and J ends were trimmed by 0 bases and 7 bases, with 11 bases remaining between them. This CDR3 is built from 14 residues. Germline CDR1 reads SGHKS; CDR2 reads YYEKEE (reference sequence). The CDR3 sequence: CASSLATIKNEQFF. For the CDR3, the DNA is TGTGCCAGCAGCTTGGCCACAATTAAGAATGAGCAGTTCTTC.

About this clonotype: Since a much larger clone is just one base distant, this may be a read error. This chain uses TRBV7-2 with TRBJ2-7, with D maybe TRBD2 (6 bases). The CDR3 sequence is 13 residues long. Germline V CDR1 and CDR2: SGHTA, FQGNSA. The CDR3 DNA is TGTGCCTGCAGCCCCCCCGGGGGCTACGAGCAGTACTTC. Translated, it gives CACSPPGGYEQYF.

There are a few counts of this clonotype. The chain has TRBV7-3 and TRBJ1-4; TRBD1 matches 8 bases. The trim removed 5 bases at V and 4 bases at J, leaving 15 bases unmatched. This CDR3 is built from 18 residues. Germline V lookup: CDR1 SGHTA, CDR2 FQGTGA. The CDR3 DNA reads TGTGCCAGCAGCGAGACAGGGGTCCCTCCTCTCCTTAATGAAAAACTGTTTTTT. Translating gives CASSETGVPPLLNEKLFF.

This clonotype was counted at least ten times. The chain couples TRBV29-1 to TRBJ2-5, with TRBD1 matching 7 bases. Germline V gene lookup returns CDR1 SQVTM and CDR2 ANQGSEA. This CDR3 comprises 14 residues. The J segment lost 0 bases and the V segment lost 4 bases, leaving 5 bases of the junction unmatched. CDR3 DNA: TGCAGCGTTGCCGGGACAGTTAACCAAGAGACCCAGTACTTC. Residues: CSVAGTVNQETQYF.

This clonotype was detected many times. This rearrangement joins TRBV7-2 to TRBJ2-6; D is unresolved. The V end was cut by 5 bases, the J end by 0 bases, with 8 bases between. The CDR3 covers 15 residues. Germline lookup yields CDR1 SGHTA and CDR2 FQGNSA. This CDR3 reads CASSPVPSGANVLTF. DNA for the CDR3: TGTGCCAGCAGCCCCGTACCCTCTGGGGCCAACGTCCTGACTTTC.

This clonotype was seen only a few times. The chain joins TRBV28 to TRBJ2-7; TRBD1 agrees at 12 bases. J lost 7 bases, V lost 6 bases, and 10 bases had no gene match. This CDR3 is 15 amino acids long. Germline CDR1 reads MDHEN; CDR2 reads SYDVKM. CDR3 loop: CASSPEGTGGYEQYF. The CDR3 bases are TGTGCCAGCAGCCCTGAAGGGACAGGGGGCTATGAGCAGTACTTC.

The V call is TRBV11-2, the J call TRBJ1-2; D is ambiguous. Trimming cost V 5 bases and J 4 bases, with 11 bases left between them. CDR3 length: 13 residues. Germline CDR1 is SGHAT and CDR2 is FQNNGV. CDR3 nucleotides: TGTGCCAGCAGCCCAGATTCGAGCTATGGCTACACCTTC. This encodes CASSPDSSYGYTF.

This clonotype was recorded a few times. This sequence joins TRBV7-2 and TRBJ2-1, with 8 bases aligning to TRBD2. After removal of 5 bases from V and 9 bases from J, the junction contained 15 bases not matched to a gene. The CDR3 contains 16 residues. Germline loops: CDR1 SGHTA, CDR2 FQGNSA. The CDR3 loop reads CASSPGGGMEGGEQFF. The CDR3 DNA reads TGTGCCAGCAGCCCGGGGGGGGGGATGGAGGGGGGTGAGCAGTTCTTC.

This clonotype showed up many times. The J gene is TRBJ2-5, the V gene TRBV2, with D maybe TRBD2 (6 bases). V lost 7 bases and J lost 5, with 14 bases in between. The CDR3 consists of 13 residues. From germline, CDR1 is SNHLY and CDR2 FYNNEI. The CDR3 bases are TGTGCCAGCACCTGGGACTTCGGGGAGACCCAGTACTTC. It codes for CASTWDFGETQYF.

This clonotype was seen many times. The J gene is TRBJ1-1, the V gene TRBV29-1; 8 bases match TRBD1. CDR3 length: 11 amino acids. Germline lookup yields CDR1 SQVTM and CDR2 ANQGSEA. V shed 6 bases and J 5 bases; nucleotides not matched to a gene: 2. CDR3 coding DNA: TGCAGCGTGAACAGGGGGACTGAAGCTTTCTTT. It is translated as CSVNRGTEAFF.

The chain uses TRBV6-6 and TRBJ1-4; no definite D call. The ends were cut back, 6 bases at V and 5 bases at J, with 4 bases in the middle. CDR3 length: 11 amino acids. Germline CDR1 reads MNHNY; CDR2 reads SVGAGI (reference sequence). This CDR3 is CASRWNEKLFF. DNA of the CDR3: TGTGCCAGCAGGTGGAATGAAAAACTGTTTTTT.

J is TRBJ1-2 and V is TRBV30, with unresolved D. The V gene's germline CDR1 is GTSNPN and CDR2 SVGIG (reference sequence). CDR3 length: 15 residues. Trimming removed 0 bases from V and 6 bases from J, with 17 bases in between. CDR3 sequence: CAWSVGIGRDDGYTF. The DNA for the CDR3 is TGTGCCTGGAGTGTGGGTATAGGTCGGGATGATGGCTACACCTTC.

The CDR3: CASSDFGQEFYEQYV. DNA for the CDR3: TGTGCCAGCAGCGATTTCGGACAAGAATTCTACGAGCAGTACGTC. The gene calls are TRBV7-3 and TRBJ2-7; D might be TRBD1 (5 bases). The V gene's germline CDR1 is SGHTA and CDR2 FQGTGA. The germline V and J ends were trimmed by 5 bases and 3 bases, with 17 bases remaining between them. The CDR3 has 15 residues.

This clonotype occurred many times. This rearrangement joins TRBV7-8 to TRBJ2-3; weak D call: TRBD1 (6 bases). Trimming pared 1 base from V and 2 bases from J, leaving 7 bases between. Germline V gene data show CDR1 as SGHVS and CDR2 as FQNEAQ. The CDR3 has 14 residues. The CDR3: CASSLDRATDTQYF. In nucleotides, the CDR3 is TGTGCCAGCAGCTTAGACAGGGCCACAGATACGCAGTATTTT.

This chain joins TRBV4-3 and TRBJ1-4; possible D gene TRBD1, 6 bases. Germline lookup yields CDR1 LGHNA and CDR2 YSLEER. The CDR3 is 14 residues long. The V end was cut by 0 bases, the J end by 12 bases, with 14 bases between. For the CDR3, the DNA is TGCGCCAGCAGCCAAGACCCCAGGGGCGTGGAACTGTTTTTT. It translates to CASSQDPRGVELFF.

This clonotype has a single count. J is TRBJ2-7 and V is TRBV29-1; D gene ambiguous. This CDR3 spans 13 amino acids. The V end was cut by 0 bases, the J end by 2 bases, with 8 bases between. CDR1 and CDR2 from the germline V gene are SQVTM and ANQGSEA. The CDR3 coding sequence is TGCAGCGTTGAAGATGAGGTTACCTACGAGCAGTACTTC. Translation: CSVEDEVTYEQYF.

This clonotype was seen a handful of times. The chain has TRBV10-2 and TRBJ1-4, with 7 bases lining up with TRBD1. Germline CDR1 WSHSY, CDR2 SAAADI. V gave up 6 bases and J gave up 6 bases; unmatched junction bases: 7. The CDR3 runs to 14 residues. CDR3 amino acids: CASRPSTGDEKLFF. The CDR3, as DNA: TGCGCCAGCAGGCCCTCAACAGGGGATGAAAAACTGTTTTTT.